The rows below give T cell receptor beta chains drawn from one sample of a study of T cell repertoires in cytomegalovirus infection. A single record per CDR3 protein comes from TCRdb applying MiXCR to the reads. The sample has 290,000 or so distinct CDR3 sequences, about 26% seen once. Sequences were obtained from PBMCs. These receptors were collected from a human donor in good health (CMV status not recorded). Some clones in this sample may be carry-over from other donors' samples. Each CDR3 is given with its conserved first and last residue.

TRBV7-2,15,TRBJ2-3,CASSSSSGSTDTQYF
TRBV19,16,TRBJ2-7,CASSRRGQGGTYEQYF
TRBV7-6,14,TRBJ2-5,CATRQTRVQETQYF
TRBV19,19,TRBJ2-1,CASSPPLWDSGTSYNEQFF
TRBV7-8,14,TRBJ1-1,CASSSYRGDTEAFF
TRBV28,15,TRBJ2-1,CASSLRLAGSNEQFF
TRBV7-9,15,TRBJ2-1,CASSSRGGTYNEQFF
TRBV28,19,TRBJ2-1,CASSSTRTGREASYNEQFF
TRBV7-3,14,TRBJ1-1,CASSPTGWDTEAFF
TRBV28,16,TRBJ1-1,CASSKDRPLMNTEAFF
TRBV7-2,15,TRBJ1-3,CASSLQWSGGNTIYF
TRBV2,13,TRBJ2-7,CASSQDRDDEQYF
TRBV5-5,13,TRBJ1-6,CASSLLRDSPLHF
TRBV7-6,13,TRBJ1-1,CASSFYTNTEAFF
TRBV7-9,15,TRBJ2-2,CASSLDFYGTGELFF
TRBV20-1,15,TRBJ1-1,CSASYAQRMNTEAFF
TRBV7-8,15,TRBJ2-3,CASSSLGRNTDTQYF
TRBV28,16,TRBJ1-4,CASSFQPGQPNEKLFF
TRBV6-2/TRBV6-3,15,TRBJ2-1,CASSYGSFSYNEQFF
TRBV5-1,19,TRBJ2-4,CASSLEATAGHIGKNIQYF
TRBV7-6,15,TRBJ1-2,CASSPQGARSYGYTF
TRBV18,16,TRBJ1-1,CASSPLREGSSTEAFF
TRBV7-9,14,TRBJ2-7,CASSFLAVGYEQYF
TRBV29-1,11,TRBJ1-4,CSAGDVLGLFF
TRBV7-6,14,TRBJ2-2,CASSFRQGTGELFF
TRBV27,15,TRBJ2-7,CASTDSGRALSEQYF
TRBV7-3,16,TRBJ2-7,CASSLLGQGASYEQYF
TRBV7-2,15,TRBJ1-6,CASSKQLEGNSPLHF
TRBV28,15,TRBJ2-7,CASREGPRRRGEQYF
TRBV24-1,18,TRBJ2-1,CATSDYGLAGGTYNEQFF
TRBV7-9,14,TRBJ1-6,CASSLGTDNSPLHF
TRBV28,17,TRBJ1-3,CANVWGGLPTSGNTIYF
TRBV28,16,TRBJ1-6,CASSPRGTGGNSPLHF
TRBV7-2,16,TRBJ1-3,CASSLRQKSSGNTIYF
TRBV20-1,14,TRBJ2-7,CSAGTVDTPYEQYF
TRBV20-1,15,TRBJ2-3,CSARDSGGGRNTQYF
TRBV7-3,14,TRBJ2-5,CASSLTGGSKTQYF
TRBV5-5,16,TRBJ1-6,CASSWGQGARNSPLHF
TRBV7-9,14,TRBJ2-4,CASSPTGLENIQYF
TRBV7-9,11,TRBJ2-2,CASSTAGELFF
TRBV18,14,TRBJ1-5,CASSQQGWNQPQHF
TRBV28,15,TRBJ1-2,CASSSQAGGTGGYTF
TRBV6-2/TRBV6-3,16,TRBJ2-2,CASSYPRTGLTGELFF
TRBV30,13,TRBJ1-1,CAWSKGGETEAFF
TRBV6-1,14,TRBJ2-3,CASSSWGETDTQYF
TRBV29-1,13,TRBJ2-5,CSVVRVYGETQYF
TRBV20-1,14,TRBJ2-7,CSAREEFSPYEQYF
TRBV19,15,TRBJ2-7,CASSISSGVVYEQYF
TRBV7-6,17,TRBJ1-5,CASSLYRRGIGNQPQHF
TRBV12-3/TRBV12-4,15,TRBJ1-5,CDGSNRGRRNQPQHF
TRBV28,14,TRBJ1-1,CASRLGTMNTEAFF
TRBV7-2,19,TRBJ2-3,CASSLIGDYRGEATDTQYF
TRBV7-2,14,TRBJ2-5,CASSPQTMGETQYF
TRBV7-2,13,TRBJ2-5,CASSLRREETQYF